This entry lists 27 T cell receptor beta chains sequenced from one sample in a study of blood T cells in healthy people across ages. Primed by a sample-barcoded 5' primer and a J-beta primer mix, a second PCR proceeded for about 6 to 11 cycles. A single record per CDR3 protein comes from TCRdb applying MiXCR to the 5' RACE reads. Of approximately 1,100,000 distinct CDR3 sequences in the sample, around 45% were seen once. Sample: blood. Receptors were obtained from a woman between 55 and 75 years old in good health.

The V call is TRBV2, the J call TRBJ2-3; perhaps TRBD1 as D (5 bases). V lost 2 bases to trimming and J lost 3 bases, with 12 bases between them. This CDR3 contains 15 residues. Germline assignment: CDR1 SNHLY and CDR2 FYNNEI. In DNA form, the CDR3 reads TGTGCCAGCAGTGAACTAAGGGGAATGACAGATACGCAGTATTTT. It codes for CASSELRGMTDTQYF.

This rearrangement joins TRBV2 to TRBJ2-4; 8 positions agree with TRBD2. The CDR3 has 13 residues. Germline CDR1 SNHLY, CDR2 FYNNEI. Trimming removed 5 bases from V and 10 bases from J; junction bases left unmatched: 7. CDR3 residues: CASSPGTSRIQYF. For the CDR3, the DNA is TGTGCCAGCAGTCCCGGGACTAGTAGGATTCAGTACTTC.

This clonotype came up a few times. This chain connects TRBV28 to TRBJ1-2; 10 positions agree with TRBD1. V lost 7 bases, J lost 4 bases, and 6 bases stayed unmatched. The germline V gene has CDR1 MDHEN and CDR2 SYDVKM. CDR3 size: 14 residues. The CDR3 nucleotides are TGTGCCAGCACCGTTGGGACAGGGGTCTATGGCTACACCTTC. Translation gives CASTVGTGVYGYTF.

V usage is TRBV3-1 and J usage is TRBJ1-1; 7 nucleotides align to TRBD1. This CDR3 has 16 amino acids. Germline loops: CDR1 LGHDT, CDR2 YNNKEL (reference sequence). J lost 4 bases, V lost 6 bases, and 14 bases had no gene match. Here the CDR3 DNA reads TGTGCCAGCAGGGACGGTTTGGCAGGGGGAGCCACTGAAGCTTTCTTT. It translates to CASRDGLAGGATEAFF.

This sequence joins TRBV9 and TRBJ2-5; 9 bases are a match to TRBD2. The CDR3 spans 14 residues. Germline assignment: CDR1 SGDLS and CDR2 YYNGEE. Trimming cost V 2 bases and J 11 bases; bases outside gene matches: 10. The CDR3 spells CASSVASSGTEQYF. In DNA form, the CDR3 reads TGTGCCAGCAGCGTCGCTTCTAGCGGGACTGAGCAGTACTTC.

This clonotype showed up just a few times. V gene TRBV20-1 combines with J gene TRBJ2-1; D ambiguous. The CDR3 runs 14 residues. Germline lookup yields CDR1 DFQATT and CDR2 SNEGSKA (reference sequence). V was cut by 6 bases and J by 4 bases, with 16 bases left in between. In DNA form, the CDR3 reads TGCAGTGCCACTAAAATTTATCCTTACAATGAGCAGTTCTTC. This sequence encodes CSATKIYPYNEQFF.

This clonotype was counted a few times. The chain is built from TRBV20-1 and TRBJ2-1; a weak D match, TRBD2 (6 bases). This CDR3 has 15 residues. V dropped 0 bases and J dropped 7 bases, with 16 bases sitting between them. Germline lookup yields CDR1 DFQATT and CDR2 SNEGSKA (reference sequence). This CDR3 is CSARDLNGGGNEQFF. CDR3 DNA: TGCAGTGCTAGAGATCTCAATGGGGGAGGTAATGAGCAGTTCTTC.

This clonotype has only a few counts. The chain recombines TRBV12-3 or TRBV12-4 with TRBJ2-6; D not certain. The V gene lost 8 bases and the J gene lost 0 bases, with 8 bases spanning the gap. The CDR3 sequence is 14 residues long. In nucleotides, the CDR3 is TGTGCCAGCGCAGGCCTCTCTGGGGCCAACGTCCTGACTTTC. Its translation: CASAGLSGANVLTF.

This clonotype was picked up one time. V and J are TRBV20-1 and TRBJ1-5; 9 nucleotides match TRBD1. This CDR3 comprises 15 residues. Germline assignment: CDR1 DFQATT and CDR2 SNEGSKA (reference sequence). The J segment lost 6 bases and the V segment lost 3 bases, leaving 9 bases of the junction unmatched. The CDR3 region is CSASRGQGYTQPQHF. The CDR3 coding sequence is TGCAGTGCTAGTAGAGGACAGGGGTACACTCAGCCCCAGCATTTT.

The genes are TRBV7-9 and TRBJ2-4; the match to TRBD2 covers 8 bases. The end of the DNA fits TRBJ2-7 better, so the J call may be wrong. This CDR3 region has 19 residues. Germline V CDR1 and CDR2: SEHNR, FQNEAQ (reference sequence). The CDR3 protein is CASSLGRLAGGYSDYEQYF. CDR3 bases: TGTGCCAGCAGCTTGGGGCGCCTAGCGGGTGGATATTCGGACTACGAGCAGTACTTC.

This clonotype has more than one count but fewer than ten. This sequence joins TRBV24-1 and TRBJ2-1; D may correspond to TRBD1 or TRBD2 (5 bases each). Per germline, CDR1 KGHDR and CDR2 SFDVKD. The V gene lost 5 bases and the J gene lost 5 bases, with 15 bases spanning the gap. This CDR3 has 15 amino acids. The CDR3: CATSGGTVGDNEQFF. In DNA form, the CDR3 reads TGTGCCACCAGTGGGGGGACCGTAGGGGACAATGAGCAGTTCTTC.

This clonotype was found a few times. This sequence joins TRBV19 and TRBJ1-2, with D possibly matching TRBD1 (6 bases). The CDR3 is 14 amino acids. Trimming shortened V by 5 bases and J by 4 bases, and 14 bases separated the two germline ends. Germline CDR1 LNHDA, CDR2 SQIVND (reference sequence). The CDR3 sequence is CASSLTTGRYGYTF. CDR3 sequence (DNA): TGTGCCAGTAGTCTTACCACAGGGCGCTATGGCTACACCTTC.

This clonotype was seen a handful of times. This chain uses TRBV6-6 with TRBJ2-3; 9 nucleotides match TRBD2. The CDR3 is 16 residues long. Germline trimming cut 0 bases from V and 5 bases from J; bases unmatched to any gene: 6. Germline loops: CDR1 MNHNY, CDR2 SVGAGI (reference sequence). The CDR3 bases are TGTGCCAGCAGTTACTCTAGCGGGAGTGTCAAAGATACGCAGTATTTT. This codes for CASSYSSGSVKDTQYF.

The chain recombines TRBV3-1 with TRBJ2-5; D is possibly TRBD2 (5 bases). Germline values: CDR1 LGHDT, CDR2 YNNKEL (reference sequence). The CDR3 extends over 16 amino acids. Trimming left V 6 bases short and J 4 bases short, with 21 bases between. The CDR3: CASRRELGLEPETQYF. CDR3 in DNA: TGTGCCAGCAGACGCGAACTAGGTCTAGAGCCAGAGACCCAGTACTTC.

This sequence joins TRBV29-1 and TRBJ2-1; 7 bases are shared with TRBD2. The CDR3 covers 15 residues. The J segment lost 4 bases and the V segment lost 4 bases, leaving 10 bases of the junction unmatched. Germline lookup yields CDR1 SQVTM and CDR2 ANQGSEA. This chain's CDR3 is CSVGEWRELYNEQFF. Here the CDR3 DNA reads TGCAGCGTTGGGGAATGGCGGGAGTTATACAATGAGCAGTTCTTC.

This clonotype was detected a few times. DNA for the CDR3: TGCAGTGCTCCTGTCTCTAGCGGAGAAGGGGAGCAGTACTTC. It is translated as CSAPVSSGEGEQYF. V usage is TRBV20-1 and J usage is TRBJ2-5; 7 nucleotides line up with TRBD2. This CDR3 comprises 14 residues. From germline, CDR1 is DFQATT and CDR2 SNEGSKA (reference sequence). Losses at the gene ends were 5 bases for V and 11 bases for J; bases not matched to a gene: 17.

This clonotype was seen a few times. The chain carries TRBV3-1 and TRBJ1-2; 8 bases match TRBD1. With 7 bases clipped from V and 4 bases from J, the junction kept 5 bases outside the gene matches. The CDR3 runs to 13 residues. Germline V gene sequence: CDR1 LGHDT, CDR2 YNNKEL (reference sequence). CDR3 coding DNA: TGTGCCAGCAACGGAGACAGGGGCTATGGCTACACCTTC. It encodes CASNGDRGYGYTF.

V and J are TRBV5-5 and TRBJ2-3; D perhaps matches TRBD2 (5 bases). V lost 5 bases, J lost 0 bases, and 16 bases lay in between. The CDR3 is 16 residues long. Germline CDR1 SGHKS, CDR2 YYEKEE (reference sequence). The CDR3 reads CASRSARETSTDTQYF. The CDR3, as DNA: TGTGCCAGCAGATCCGCTCGGGAAACTAGCACAGATACGCAGTATTTT. Full variable domain (remainder filled in from reference TRBV5-5 and TRBJ2-3): DAGVTQSPTHLIKTRGQQVTLRCSPISGHKSVSWYQQVLGQGPQFIFQYYEKEERGRGNFPDRFSARQFPNYSSELNVNALLLGDSALYLCASRSARETSTDTQYFGPGTRLTVL.

This clonotype was counted between two and nine times. The chain employs TRBV5-1 and TRBJ2-5; 7 nucleotides align to TRBD1. This CDR3 spans 14 amino acids. V was pared by 0 bases and J by 5 bases, with 4 bases of the junction left unmatched. Per germline, CDR1 SGHRS and CDR2 YFSETQ. The CDR3 is CASSLARGMETQYF. The DNA for the CDR3 is TGCGCCAGCAGCTTGGCCAGGGGGATGGAGACCCAGTACTTC.

This clonotype was detected a few times. This chain uses TRBV4-2 with TRBJ2-7; D perhaps matches TRBD2 (6 bases). Per germline, CDR1 LGHNA and CDR2 YNFKEQ. The V end was cut by 4 bases, the J end by 2 bases, with 18 bases between. The CDR3 has 16 amino acids. The CDR3 sequence is CASSPTAEPGAYEQYF. CDR3 nucleotide sequence: TGTGCCAGCAGCCCGACAGCGGAGCCGGGGGCCTACGAGCAGTACTTC.

The chain carries TRBV27 and TRBJ2-3, with D tentatively TRBD2 (7 bases). Trimming took 1 base from V and 4 from J, leaving 9 bases between them. The CDR3 runs to 14 residues. Per the germline V gene, CDR1 is MNHEY and CDR2 is SMNVEV (reference sequence). The CDR3 bases are TGTGCCAGCAGTTTATGGGGGGGCGCAGATACGCAGTATTTT. Amino acids: CASSLWGGADTQYF.

CDR3: CSVEYGRSYNEQFF. Here the CDR3 DNA reads TGCAGCGTTGAGTATGGGCGTTCCTACAATGAGCAGTTCTTC. The chain joins TRBV29-1 to TRBJ2-1; D not resolved. From germline, CDR1 is SQVTM and CDR2 ANQGSEA. V lost 3 bases and J 1 base, leaving 10 bases between the germline ends. The CDR3 extends over 14 amino acids.

The chain joins TRBV2 to TRBJ1-2, with D hard to call. Trimming pared 6 bases from V and 0 bases from J, leaving 8 bases between. The CDR3 totals 13 residues. Germline V lookup: CDR1 SNHLY, CDR2 FYNNEI. The CDR3 DNA reads as TGTGCCAGCAGACCCGGGACTAACTATGGCTACACCTTC. Protein sequence: CASRPGTNYGYTF.

The rearrangement joins TRBV6-1 to TRBJ2-7; 12 bases match TRBD1. The CDR3 covers 17 residues. V lost 0 bases, J lost 2 bases, and 5 bases stayed unmatched. Germline V gene sequence: CDR1 MNHNS, CDR2 SASEGT. CDR3 region: CASSEAGQGAAAYEQYF. CDR3 bases: TGTGCCAGCAGTGAAGCGGGACAGGGGGCCGCCGCCTACGAGCAGTACTTC.

The chain employs TRBV27 and TRBJ2-1; D is undetermined. This CDR3 comprises 14 residues. V gave up 7 bases and J gave up 0 bases, with 10 bases separating them. CDR1 and CDR2 from the germline V gene are MNHEY and SMNVEV (reference sequence). The CDR3 loop is CASKERPSYNEQFF. The DNA for the CDR3 is TGTGCCAGCAAAGAGAGGCCCTCCTACAATGAGCAGTTCTTC.

The chain employs TRBV7-9 and TRBJ1-1; D is ambiguous. The CDR3 contains 13 residues. Between the trimmed V and J ends, which lost 3 bases and 0 bases, there was a span of 5 bases. Germline CDR1 SEHNR, CDR2 FQNEAQ (reference sequence). CDR3 sequence reads: CASSLIMNTEAFF. The CDR3 DNA is TGTGCCAGCAGCTTGATAATGAACACTGAAGCTTTCTTT.

V and J are TRBV7-2 and TRBJ1-2; possibly TRBD1 for D (6 bases). Germline V CDR1 and CDR2: SGHTA, FQGNSA. Trimming took off 5 bases at V and 0 bases at J, with 10 bases between the two ends. This CDR3 comprises 14 residues. The CDR3 sequence: CASSTDRPNYGYTF. For the CDR3, the DNA is TGTGCCAGCAGCACCGACAGGCCTAACTATGGCTACACCTTC.